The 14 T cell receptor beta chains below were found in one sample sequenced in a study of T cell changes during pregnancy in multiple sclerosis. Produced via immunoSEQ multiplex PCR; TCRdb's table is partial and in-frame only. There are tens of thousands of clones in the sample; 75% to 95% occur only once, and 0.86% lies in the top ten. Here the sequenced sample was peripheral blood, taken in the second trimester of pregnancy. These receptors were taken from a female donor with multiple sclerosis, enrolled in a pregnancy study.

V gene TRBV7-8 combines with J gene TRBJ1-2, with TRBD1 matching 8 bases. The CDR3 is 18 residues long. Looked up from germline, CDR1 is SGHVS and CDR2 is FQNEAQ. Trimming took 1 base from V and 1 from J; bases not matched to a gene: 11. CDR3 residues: CASSLDQRTGTSNYGYTF. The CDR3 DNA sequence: TGTGCCAGCAGCTTAGACCAAAGGACAGGGACGAGTAACTATGGCTACACCTTC.

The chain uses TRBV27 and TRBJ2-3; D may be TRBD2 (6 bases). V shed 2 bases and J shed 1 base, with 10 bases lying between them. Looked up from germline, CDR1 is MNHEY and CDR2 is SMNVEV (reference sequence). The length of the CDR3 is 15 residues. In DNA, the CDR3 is TGTGCCAGCAGTTTAGGGGGGACCCGCACAGATACGCAGTATTTT. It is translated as CASSLGGTRTDTQYF.

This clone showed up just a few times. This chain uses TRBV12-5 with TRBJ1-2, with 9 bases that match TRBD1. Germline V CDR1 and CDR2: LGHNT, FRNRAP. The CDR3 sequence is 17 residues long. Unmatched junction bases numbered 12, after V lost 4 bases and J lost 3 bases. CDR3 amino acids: CASGSAIGQGWDYGYTF. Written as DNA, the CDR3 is TGTGCTAGTGGTTCCGCCATCGGACAGGGGTGGGACTATGGCTACACCTTC.

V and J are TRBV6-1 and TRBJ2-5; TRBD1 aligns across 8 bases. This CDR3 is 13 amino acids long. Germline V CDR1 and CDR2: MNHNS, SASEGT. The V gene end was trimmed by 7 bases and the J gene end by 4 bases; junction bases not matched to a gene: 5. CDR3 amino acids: CASKRDRPETQYF. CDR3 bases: TGTGCCAGCAAGAGGGACAGGCCAGAGACCCAGTACTTC.

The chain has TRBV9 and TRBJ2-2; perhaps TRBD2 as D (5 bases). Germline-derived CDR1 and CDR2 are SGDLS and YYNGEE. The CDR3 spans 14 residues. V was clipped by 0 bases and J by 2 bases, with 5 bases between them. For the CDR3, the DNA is TGTGCCAGCAGCGTAGGGACTAACACCGGGGAGCTGTTTTTT. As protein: CASSVGTNTGELFF.

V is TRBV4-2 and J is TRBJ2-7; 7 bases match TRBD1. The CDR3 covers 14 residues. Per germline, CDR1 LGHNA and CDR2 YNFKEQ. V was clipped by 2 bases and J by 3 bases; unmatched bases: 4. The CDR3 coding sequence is TGTGCCAGCAGCCAAAGGCAGGGGGACTACGAGCAGTACTTC. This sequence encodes CASSQRQGDYEQYF.

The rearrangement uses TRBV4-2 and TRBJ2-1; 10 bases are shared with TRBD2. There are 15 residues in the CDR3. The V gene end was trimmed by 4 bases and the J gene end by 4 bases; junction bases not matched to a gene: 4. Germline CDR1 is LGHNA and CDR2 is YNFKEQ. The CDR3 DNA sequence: TGTGCCAGCAGCCCGCTAGCGGGGGATTACAATGAGCAGTTCTTC. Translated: CASSPLAGDYNEQFF.

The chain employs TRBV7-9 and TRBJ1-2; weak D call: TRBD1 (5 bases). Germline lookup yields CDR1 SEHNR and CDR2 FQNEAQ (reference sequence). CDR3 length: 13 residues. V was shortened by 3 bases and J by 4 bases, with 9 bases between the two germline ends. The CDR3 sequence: CASSLGGGYGYTF. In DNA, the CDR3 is TGTGCCAGCAGCTTGGGGGGAGGCTATGGCTACACCTTC.

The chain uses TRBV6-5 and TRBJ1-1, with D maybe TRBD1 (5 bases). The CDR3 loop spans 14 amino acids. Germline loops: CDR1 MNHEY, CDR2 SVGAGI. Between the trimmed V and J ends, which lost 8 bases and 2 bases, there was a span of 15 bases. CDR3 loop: CASAVDRPNTEAFF. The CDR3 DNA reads TGTGCCAGCGCTGTCGACAGACCTAACACTGAAGCTTTCTTT.

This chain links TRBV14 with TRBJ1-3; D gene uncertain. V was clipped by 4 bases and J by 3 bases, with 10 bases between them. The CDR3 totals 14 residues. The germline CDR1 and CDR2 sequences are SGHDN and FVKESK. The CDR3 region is CASSPRIGGNTIYF. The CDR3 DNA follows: TGTGCCAGCAGCCCGCGGATCGGTGGAAACACCATATATTTT.

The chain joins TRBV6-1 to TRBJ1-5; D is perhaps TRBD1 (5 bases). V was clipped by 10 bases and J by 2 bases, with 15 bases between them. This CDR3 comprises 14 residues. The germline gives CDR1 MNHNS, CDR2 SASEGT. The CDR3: CATERQRGNQPQHF. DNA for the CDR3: TGTGCCACCGAGAGACAGCGGGGCAATCAGCCCCAGCATTTT.

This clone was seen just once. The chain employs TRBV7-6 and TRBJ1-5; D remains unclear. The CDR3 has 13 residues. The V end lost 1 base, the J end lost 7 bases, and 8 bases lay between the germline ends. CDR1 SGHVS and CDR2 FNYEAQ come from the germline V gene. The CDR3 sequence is CASSLDQVQPQHF. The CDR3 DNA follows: TGTGCCAGCAGCTTAGATCAGGTCCAGCCCCAGCATTTT.

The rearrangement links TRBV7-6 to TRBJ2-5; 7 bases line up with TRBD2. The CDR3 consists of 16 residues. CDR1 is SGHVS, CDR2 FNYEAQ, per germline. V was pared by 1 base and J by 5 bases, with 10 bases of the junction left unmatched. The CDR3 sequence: CASSLGAGALGETQYF. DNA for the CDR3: TGTGCCAGCAGCTTAGGGGCGGGAGCCCTGGGGGAGACCCAGTACTTC.

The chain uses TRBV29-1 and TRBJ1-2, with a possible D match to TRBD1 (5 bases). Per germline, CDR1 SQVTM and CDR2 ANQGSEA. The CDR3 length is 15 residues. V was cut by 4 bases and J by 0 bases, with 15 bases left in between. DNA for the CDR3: TGCAGCGTTGTATGGGGCAGGTCTACTAACTATGGCTACACCTTC. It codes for CSVVWGRSTNYGYTF.